This T cell receptor beta chain was captured by sequencing in a study of T-cell reconstitution after alpha-beta-depleted transplantation in children. Preparing the TCRbeta library involved the use of unique molecular identifiers. TCRdb itself ran the PCR reads through MiXCR, one entry per CDR3 protein. The table has hundreds of thousands of distinct CDR3 sequences, about an eighth seen once; the top ten hold around 0.79%. V was pared by 8 bases and J by 5 bases, with 10 bases between. The CDR3 runs 11 residues. This clonotype was seen a few times. The chain uses TRBV12-3 or TRBV12-4 and TRBJ2-7, with TRBD2 as a possible D gene (6 bases). The TCR comes from a girl aged 2-15 years with congenital amegakaryocytic thrombocytopenia, due to receive a stem cell transplant. This specimen consisted of PBMCs, obtained before TCRalphabeta/CD19-depleted stem cell transplant. In DNA, the CDR3 is TGTGCCAGCTATGGGGGGAACGAGCAGTACTTC. It yields the protein CASYGGNEQYF.